This TCR beta chain was identified in a study of CD8+ T cells in alopecia areata. To note about this clone: Its antigen is currently unknown.

T lymphocytes (CD4+ and CD8+) were sorted from PBMCs. As the sequencing template, cDNA was produced by extracting RNA and reverse transcribing it. Sequencing used immunoSEQ multiplex PCR; TCRdb keeps in-frame clones, though not all of them. The sample includes some 150,000 clones, 45% to 60% of them seen just once. CDR3 length equals 17 residues. With 1 base clipped from V and 8 bases from J, the junction kept 14 bases outside the gene matches. Germline lookup yields CDR1 SEHNR and CDR2 FQNEAQ (reference sequence). Study-level points and caveats: Compared with mice, patients displayed less clear TCR sharing, possibly for HLA-related reasons.

The V gene is TRBV7-9, the J gene TRBJ2-1; 7 bases agree with TRBD2. The TCR was taken from a human donor with alopecia areata. This sample comprised CD8+ T cells sorted from blood, obtained at week 0. This chain's CDR3 is CASSLVQTSVGGDEQFF. DNA for the CDR3: TGTGCCAGCAGCTTAGTGCAAACTAGCGTGGGTGGTGATGAGCAGTTCTTC.